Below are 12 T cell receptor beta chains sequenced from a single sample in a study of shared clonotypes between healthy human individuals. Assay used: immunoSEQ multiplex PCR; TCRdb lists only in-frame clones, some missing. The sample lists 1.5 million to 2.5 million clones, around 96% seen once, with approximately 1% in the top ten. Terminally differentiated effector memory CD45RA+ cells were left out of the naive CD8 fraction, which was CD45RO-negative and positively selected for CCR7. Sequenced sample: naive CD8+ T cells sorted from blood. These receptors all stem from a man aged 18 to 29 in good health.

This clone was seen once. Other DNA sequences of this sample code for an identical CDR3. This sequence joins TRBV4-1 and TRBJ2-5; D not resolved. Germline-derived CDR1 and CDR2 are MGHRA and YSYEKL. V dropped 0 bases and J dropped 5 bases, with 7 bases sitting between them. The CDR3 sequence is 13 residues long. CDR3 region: CASSQDPEETQYF. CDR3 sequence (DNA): TGCGCCAGCAGCCAAGATCCGGAGGAGACCCAGTACTTC.

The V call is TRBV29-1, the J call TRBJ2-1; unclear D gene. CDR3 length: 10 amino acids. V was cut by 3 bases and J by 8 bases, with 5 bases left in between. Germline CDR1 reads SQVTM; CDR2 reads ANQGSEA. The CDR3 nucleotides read TGCAGCGTTGAGAAAGATGAGCAGTTCTTC. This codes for CSVEKDEQFF.

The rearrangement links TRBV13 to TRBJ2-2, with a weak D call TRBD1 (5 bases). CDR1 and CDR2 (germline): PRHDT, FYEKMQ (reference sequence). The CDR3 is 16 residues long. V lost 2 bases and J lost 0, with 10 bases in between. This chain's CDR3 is CASSLYGATNTGELFF. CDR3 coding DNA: TGTGCCAGCAGCTTATATGGGGCGACGAACACCGGGGAGCTGTTTTTT.

In DNA form, the CDR3 reads TGTGCCAGCAGCAATACCCTCCTCGGGGGCTACACCTTC. As protein: CASSNTLLGGYTF. The chain carries TRBV7-2 and TRBJ1-2; D call uncertain. The CDR3 sequence is 13 residues long. The V gene's germline CDR1 is SGHTA and CDR2 FQGNSA. V lost 5 bases to trimming and J lost 8 bases, with 15 bases between them. The whole variable domain, filled in from reference TRBV7-2 and TRBJ1-2, reads GAGVSQSPSNKVTEKGKDVELRCDPISGHTALYWYRQSLGQGLEFLIYFQGNSAPDKSGLPSDRFSAERTGGSVSTLTIQRTQQEDSAVYLCASSNTLLGGYTFGSGTRLTVV.

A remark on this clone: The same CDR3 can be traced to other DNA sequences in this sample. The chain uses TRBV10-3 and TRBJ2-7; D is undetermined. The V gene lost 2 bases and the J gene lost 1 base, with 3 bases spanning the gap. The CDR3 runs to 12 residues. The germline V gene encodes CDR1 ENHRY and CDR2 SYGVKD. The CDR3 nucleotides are TGTGCCATCAGTGAGGGTTCCTACGAGCAGTACTTC. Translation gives CAISEGSYEQYF.

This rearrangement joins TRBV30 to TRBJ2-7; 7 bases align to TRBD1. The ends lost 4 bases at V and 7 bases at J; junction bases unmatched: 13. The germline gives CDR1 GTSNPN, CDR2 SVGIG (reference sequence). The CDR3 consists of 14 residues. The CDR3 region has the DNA TGTGCCTGGACCGATCTACAGGGGCTCAATGAGCAGTACTTC. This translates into CAWTDLQGLNEQYF.

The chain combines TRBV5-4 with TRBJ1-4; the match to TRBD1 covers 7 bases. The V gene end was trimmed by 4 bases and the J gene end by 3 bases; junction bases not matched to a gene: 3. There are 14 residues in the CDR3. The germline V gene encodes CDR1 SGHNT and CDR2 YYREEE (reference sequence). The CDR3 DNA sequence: TGTGCCAGCAGCCTGGACAGGTCTAATGAAAAACTGTTTTTT. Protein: CASSLDRSNEKLFF.

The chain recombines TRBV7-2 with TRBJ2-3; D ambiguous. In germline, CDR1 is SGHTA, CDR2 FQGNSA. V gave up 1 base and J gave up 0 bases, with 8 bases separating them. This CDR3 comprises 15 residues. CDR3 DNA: TGTGCCAGCAGCTTAGATCTAGGAAGCACAGATACGCAGTATTTT. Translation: CASSLDLGSTDTQYF.

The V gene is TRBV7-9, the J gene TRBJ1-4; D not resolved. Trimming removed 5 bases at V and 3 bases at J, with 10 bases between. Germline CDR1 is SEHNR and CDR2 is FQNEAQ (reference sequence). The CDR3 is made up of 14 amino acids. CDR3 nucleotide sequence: TGTGCCAGCAGCCCGGGAGGTTCTAATGAAAAACTGTTTTTT. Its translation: CASSPGGSNEKLFF. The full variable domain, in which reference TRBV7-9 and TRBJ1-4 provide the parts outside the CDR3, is DTGVSQNPRHKITKRGQNVTFRCDPISEHNRLYWYRQTLGQGPEFLTYFQNEAQLEKSRLLSDRFSAERPKGSFSTLEIQRTEQGDSAMYLCASSPGGSNEKLFFGSGTQLSVL.

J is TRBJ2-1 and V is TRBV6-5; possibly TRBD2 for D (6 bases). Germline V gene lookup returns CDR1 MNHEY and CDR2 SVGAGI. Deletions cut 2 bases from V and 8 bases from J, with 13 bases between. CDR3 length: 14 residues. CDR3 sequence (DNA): TGTGCCAGCAGTTACGGCGGGGTTGGGGATGAGCAGTTCTTC. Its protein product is CASSYGGVGDEQFF.

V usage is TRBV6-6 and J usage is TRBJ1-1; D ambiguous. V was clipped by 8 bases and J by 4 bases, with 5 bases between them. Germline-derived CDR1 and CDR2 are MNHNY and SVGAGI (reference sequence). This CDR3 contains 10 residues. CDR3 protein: CASGITEAFF. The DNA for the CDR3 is TGTGCCAGCGGGATCACTGAAGCTTTCTTT.

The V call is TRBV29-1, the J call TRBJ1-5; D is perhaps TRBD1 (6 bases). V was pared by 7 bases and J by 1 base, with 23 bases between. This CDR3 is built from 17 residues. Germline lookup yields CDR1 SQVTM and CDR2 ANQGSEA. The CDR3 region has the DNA TGCAGCGATATGACTAGGGGGGGCAGGGTCAGCAATCAGCCCCAGCATTTT. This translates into CSDMTRGGRVSNQPQHF.